The present T cell receptor (beta chain) was sequenced within a study of cytomegalovirus exposure and HLA in healthy donors. About this clone: Its cognate antigen is unknown.

This PCR relied on a set of 60 Vbeta primers and 13 Jbeta primers. Assay used: immunoSEQ multiplex PCR; TCRdb lists only in-frame clones, some missing. The data contain around 190,000 clones, roughly 74% of them seen just once; the ten biggest clones take up roughly 3%. Study-level points and caveats: Immune exposure information available was restricted to CMV serostatus. A later analysis, which compared TCR beta chains of equal frequency, found the HLA-associated ones more clonally expanded.

The TCR originated in a female donor in good health and CMV-seronegative. Sequenced sample: PBMCs.

The CDR3 DNA is TGCGCCAGCAGCCCCGACAGGAGCTCCTACGAGCAGTACTTC. The encoded protein is CASSPDRSSYEQYF. The chain carries TRBV5-1 and TRBJ2-7, with D possibly being TRBD1 (6 bases). Germline CDR1 SGHRS, CDR2 YFSETQ. With 4 bases removed from V and 0 bases from J, the gap between germline ends came to 11 bases. The CDR3 spans 14 residues.